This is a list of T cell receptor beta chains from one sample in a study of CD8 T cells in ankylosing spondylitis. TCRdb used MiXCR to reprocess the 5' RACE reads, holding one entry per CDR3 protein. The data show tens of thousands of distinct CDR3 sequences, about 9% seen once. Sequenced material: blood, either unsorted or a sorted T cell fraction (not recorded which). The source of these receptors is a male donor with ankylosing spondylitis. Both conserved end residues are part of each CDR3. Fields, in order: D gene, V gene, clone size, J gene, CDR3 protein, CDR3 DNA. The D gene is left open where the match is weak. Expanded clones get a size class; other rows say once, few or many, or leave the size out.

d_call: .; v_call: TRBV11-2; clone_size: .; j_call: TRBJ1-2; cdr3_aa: CASSFAGASGYTF; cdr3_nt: TGTGCCAGCAGCTTTGCTGGGGCGAGTGGCTACACCTTC
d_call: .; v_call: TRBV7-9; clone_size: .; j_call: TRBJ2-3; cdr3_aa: CASSRDSNTDTQYF; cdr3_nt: TGTGCCAGCAGCAGGGACTCCAACACAGATACGCAGTATTTT
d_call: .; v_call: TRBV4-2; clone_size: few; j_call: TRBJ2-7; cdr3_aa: CASSQEWSSFYEQYF; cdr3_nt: TGTGCCAGCAGCCAAGAATGGTCCTCATTCTACGAGCAGTACTTC
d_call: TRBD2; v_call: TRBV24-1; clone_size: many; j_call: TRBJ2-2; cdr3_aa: CATSEPTSGSWELFF; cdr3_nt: TGTGCCACCAGTGAGCCGACTAGCGGTAGTTGGGAGCTGTTTTTT
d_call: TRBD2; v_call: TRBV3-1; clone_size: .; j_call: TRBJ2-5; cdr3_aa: CASSQVAGGRETQYF; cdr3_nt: TGTGCCAGCAGCCAAGTCGCGGGAGGGAGGGAGACCCAGTACTTC
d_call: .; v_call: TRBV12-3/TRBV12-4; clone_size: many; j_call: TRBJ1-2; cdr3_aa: CASKARLGADYGYTF; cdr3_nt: TGTGCCAGCAAAGCCCGTCTGGGGGCCGACTATGGCTACACCTTC
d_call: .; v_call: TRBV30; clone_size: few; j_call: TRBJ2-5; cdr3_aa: CAWSMGTETQYF; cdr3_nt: TGTGCCTGGAGTATGGGGACGGAGACCCAGTACTTC
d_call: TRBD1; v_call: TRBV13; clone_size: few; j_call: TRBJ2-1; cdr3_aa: CASSLDGTGGYNEQFF; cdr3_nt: TGTGCCAGCAGCTTAGATGGGACAGGAGGCTACAATGAGCAGTTCTTC
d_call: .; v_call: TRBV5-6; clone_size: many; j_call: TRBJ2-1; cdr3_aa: CASSLVSIYNEQFF; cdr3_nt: TGTGCCAGCAGCTTGGTTTCTATTTACAATGAGCAGTTCTTC
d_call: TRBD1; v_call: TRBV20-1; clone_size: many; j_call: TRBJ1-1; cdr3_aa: CSASGRGHTEAFF; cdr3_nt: TGCAGTGCTAGTGGCAGGGGGCACACTGAAGCTTTCTTT
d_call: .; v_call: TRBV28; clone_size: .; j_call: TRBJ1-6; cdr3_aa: CASSLSGIGSPLHF; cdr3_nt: TGTGCCAGCAGTTTATCGGGGATAGGTTCACCCCTCCACTTT
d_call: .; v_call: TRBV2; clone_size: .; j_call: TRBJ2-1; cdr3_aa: CASSERQAILNEQFF; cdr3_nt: TGTGCCAGCAGTGAAAGGCAGGCTATCCTCAATGAGCAGTTCTTC
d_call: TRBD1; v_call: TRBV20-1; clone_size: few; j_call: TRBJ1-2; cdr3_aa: CSTDREGYGYTF; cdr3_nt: TGCAGTACTGACAGGGAAGGCTATGGCTACACCTTC
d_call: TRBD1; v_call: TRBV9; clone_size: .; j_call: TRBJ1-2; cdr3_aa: CASSTHPGQGYGYTF; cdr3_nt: TGTGCCAGCAGCACGCACCCGGGACAGGGGTATGGCTACACCTTC
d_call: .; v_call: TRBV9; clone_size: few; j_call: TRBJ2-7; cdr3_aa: CASSAHRDKPSYEQYF; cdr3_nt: TGTGCCAGCAGCGCACACCGAGATAAGCCCTCCTACGAGCAGTACTTC
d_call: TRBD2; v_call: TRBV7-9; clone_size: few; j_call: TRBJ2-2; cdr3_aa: CASSSSGRNTGELFF; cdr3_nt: TGTGCCAGCAGCTCTAGCGGGAGAAACACCGGGGAGCTGTTTTTT
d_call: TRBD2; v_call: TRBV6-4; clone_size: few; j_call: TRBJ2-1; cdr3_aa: CASSDVLAGNNEQFF; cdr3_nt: TGTGCCAGCAGTGACGTTCTAGCGGGAAACAATGAGCAGTTCTTC
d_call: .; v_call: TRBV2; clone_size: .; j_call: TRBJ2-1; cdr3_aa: CASSEHYNEQFF; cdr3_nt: TGTGCCAGCAGTGAACACTACAATGAGCAGTTCTTC
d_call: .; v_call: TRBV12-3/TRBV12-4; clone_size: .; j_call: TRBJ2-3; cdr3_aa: CASSSPLPLTPGGEATDTQYF; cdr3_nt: TGTGCCAGCAGTTCCCCCCTTCCTCTAACCCCGGGCGGGGAGGCCACAGATACGCAGTATTTT
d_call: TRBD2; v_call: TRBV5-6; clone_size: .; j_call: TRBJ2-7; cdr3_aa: CASSFIAGGPLGEQYF; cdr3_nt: TGTGCCAGCAGCTTCATTGCGGGAGGGCCGTTGGGGGAGCAGTACTTC
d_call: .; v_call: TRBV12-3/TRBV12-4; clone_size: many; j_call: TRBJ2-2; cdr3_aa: CASRIVVGELFF; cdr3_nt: TGTGCCAGCAGGATTGTGGTCGGGGAGCTGTTTTTT
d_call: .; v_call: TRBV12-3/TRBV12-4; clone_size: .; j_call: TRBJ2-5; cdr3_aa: CASSPNTVAETQYF; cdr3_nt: TGTGCCAGCAGTCCCAATACAGTTGCAGAGACCCAGTACTTC
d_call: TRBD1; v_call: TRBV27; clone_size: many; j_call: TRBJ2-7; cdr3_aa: CASSFGTDYEQYF; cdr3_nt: TGTGCCAGCAGTTTCGGGACAGACTACGAGCAGTACTTC
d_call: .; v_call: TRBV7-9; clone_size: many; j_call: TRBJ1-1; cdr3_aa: CASSLALTEAFF; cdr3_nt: TGTGCCAGCAGCTTAGCGCTCACTGAAGCTTTCTTT
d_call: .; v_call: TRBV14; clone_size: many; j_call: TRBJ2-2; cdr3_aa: CASSPGPTTNTGELFF; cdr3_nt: TGTGCCAGCAGTCCTGGACCTACGACAAACACCGGGGAGCTGTTTTTT
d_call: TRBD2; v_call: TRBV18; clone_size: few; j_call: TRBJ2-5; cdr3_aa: CASSRSGGMQETQYF; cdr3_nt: TGTGCCAGCTCACGCAGCGGGGGAATGCAAGAGACCCAGTACTTC
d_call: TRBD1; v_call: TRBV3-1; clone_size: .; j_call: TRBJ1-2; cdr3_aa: CASSQPYRDRDYGYTF; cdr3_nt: TGTGCCAGCAGCCAACCTTACCGGGACAGGGATTATGGCTACACCTTC
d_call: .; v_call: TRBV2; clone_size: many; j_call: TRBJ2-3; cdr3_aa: CASSAGARITDTQYF; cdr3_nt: TGTGCCAGCAGTGCGGGCGCGCGTATCACAGATACGCAGTATTTT
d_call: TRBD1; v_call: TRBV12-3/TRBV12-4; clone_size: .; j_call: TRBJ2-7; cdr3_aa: CASSSFGTASYEQYF; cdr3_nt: TGTGCCAGCAGTTCCTTCGGGACAGCCTCCTACGAGCAGTACTTC
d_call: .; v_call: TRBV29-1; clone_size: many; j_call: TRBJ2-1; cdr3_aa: CSVEPGGRGNEQFF; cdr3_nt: TGCAGCGTTGAGCCAGGTGGACGCGGCAATGAGCAGTTCTTC
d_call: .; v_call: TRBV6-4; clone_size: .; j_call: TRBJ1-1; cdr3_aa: CASSSSPGPGSEAFF; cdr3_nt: TGTGCCAGCAGTTCCTCCCCGGGACCTGGTTCTGAAGCTTTCTTT
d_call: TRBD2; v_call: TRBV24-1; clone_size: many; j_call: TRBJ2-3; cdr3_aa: CATSGVRTSGTLPDTQYF; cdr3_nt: TGTGCCACCAGTGGGGTACGGACTAGCGGGACGTTGCCAGATACGCAGTATTTT
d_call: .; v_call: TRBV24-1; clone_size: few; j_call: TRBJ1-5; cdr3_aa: CATSDPGWGSNQPQHF; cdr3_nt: TGTGCCACCAGTGACCCAGGTTGGGGTAGCAATCAGCCCCAGCATTTT
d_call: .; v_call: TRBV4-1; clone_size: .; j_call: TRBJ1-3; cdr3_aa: CASSQVSAAISGNTIYF; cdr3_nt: TGCGCCAGCAGCCAAGTATCGGCAGCGATCTCTGGAAACACCATATATTTT
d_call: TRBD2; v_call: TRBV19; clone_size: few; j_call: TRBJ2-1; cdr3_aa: CASSPALAGGPPEQFF; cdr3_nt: TGTGCCAGTAGTCCCGCCCTAGCGGGAGGACCCCCCGAGCAGTTCTTC
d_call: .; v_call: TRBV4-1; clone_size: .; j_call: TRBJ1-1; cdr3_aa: CASSQDLSLDTEAFF; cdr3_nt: TGCGCCAGCAGCCAAGATTTATCGTTGGACACTGAAGCTTTCTTT
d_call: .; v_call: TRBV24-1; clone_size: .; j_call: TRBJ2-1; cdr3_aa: CATSDFPGAPYNEQFF; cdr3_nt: TGTGCCACCAGTGATTTTCCGGGAGCCCCCTACAATGAGCAGTTCTTC
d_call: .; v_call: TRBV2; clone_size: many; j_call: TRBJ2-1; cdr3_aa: CASSDPNREGYNEQFF; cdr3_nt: TGTGCCAGCAGTGATCCTAATAGAGAAGGCTACAATGAGCAGTTCTTC
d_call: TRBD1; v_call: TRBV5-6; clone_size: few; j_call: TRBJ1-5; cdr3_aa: CASSSGTGQPQHF; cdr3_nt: TGTGCCAGCAGCTCCGGGACAGGACAGCCCCAGCATTTT
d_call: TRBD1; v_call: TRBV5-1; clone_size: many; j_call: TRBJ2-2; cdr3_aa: CASSFYRDRVTGELFF; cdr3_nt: TGCGCCAGCAGCTTTTACCGGGACAGGGTAACCGGGGAGCTGTTTTTT
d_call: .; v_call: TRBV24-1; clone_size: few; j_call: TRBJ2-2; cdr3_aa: CATSDFGGRNTGELFF; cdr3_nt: TGTGCCACCAGTGATTTTGGAGGCCGAAACACCGGGGAGCTGTTTTTT
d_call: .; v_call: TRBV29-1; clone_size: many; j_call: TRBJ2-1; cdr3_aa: CSVEFQYNEQFF; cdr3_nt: TGCAGCGTTGAATTCCAGTACAATGAGCAGTTCTTC
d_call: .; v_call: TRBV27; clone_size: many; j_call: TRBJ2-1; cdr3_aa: CASSLDSFFEQFF; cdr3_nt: TGTGCCAGCAGTTTAGACAGCTTTTTCGAGCAGTTCTTC
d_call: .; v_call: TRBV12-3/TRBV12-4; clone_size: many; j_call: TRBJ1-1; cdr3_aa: CASQYGTEAFF; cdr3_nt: TGTGCCAGCCAATATGGGACTGAAGCTTTCTTT